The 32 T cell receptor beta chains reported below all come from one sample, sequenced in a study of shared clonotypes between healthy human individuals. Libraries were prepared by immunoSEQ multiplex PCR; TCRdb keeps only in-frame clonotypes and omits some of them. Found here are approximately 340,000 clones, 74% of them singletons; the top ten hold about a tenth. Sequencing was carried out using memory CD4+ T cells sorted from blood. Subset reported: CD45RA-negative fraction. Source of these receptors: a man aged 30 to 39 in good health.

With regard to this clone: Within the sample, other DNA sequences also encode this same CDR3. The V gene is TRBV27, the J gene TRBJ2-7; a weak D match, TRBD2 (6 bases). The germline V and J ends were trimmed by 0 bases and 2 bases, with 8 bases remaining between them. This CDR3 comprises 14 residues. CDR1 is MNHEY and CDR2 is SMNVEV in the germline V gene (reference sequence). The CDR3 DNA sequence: TGTGCCAGCAGTTTATCGCGCGGGACCTACGAGCAGTACTTC. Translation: CASSLSRGTYEQYF.

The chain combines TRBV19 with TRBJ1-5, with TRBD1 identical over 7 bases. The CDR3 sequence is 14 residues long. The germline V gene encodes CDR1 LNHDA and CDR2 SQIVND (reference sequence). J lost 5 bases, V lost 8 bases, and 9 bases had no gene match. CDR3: CASAHRGFDQPQHF. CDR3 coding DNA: TGTGCCAGTGCCCACAGGGGATTTGATCAGCCCCAGCATTTT. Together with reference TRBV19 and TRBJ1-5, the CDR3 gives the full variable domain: DGGITQSPKYLFRKEGQNVTLSCEQNLNHDAMYWYRQDPGQGLRLIYYSQIVNDFQKGDIAEGYSVSREKKESFPLTVTSAQKNPTAFYLCASAHRGFDQPQHFGDGTRLSIL.

The CDR3, as DNA: TGTGCCAGCAGCCGAGACAGAGTGGTGTCTTACGAGCAGTACTTC. Translated: CASSRDRVVSYEQYF. V is TRBV7-8 and J is TRBJ2-7; maybe TRBD1 (5 bases). In germline, CDR1 is SGHVS, CDR2 FQNEAQ. The length of the CDR3 is 15 residues. V was cut by 5 bases and J by 4 bases, with 18 bases left in between.

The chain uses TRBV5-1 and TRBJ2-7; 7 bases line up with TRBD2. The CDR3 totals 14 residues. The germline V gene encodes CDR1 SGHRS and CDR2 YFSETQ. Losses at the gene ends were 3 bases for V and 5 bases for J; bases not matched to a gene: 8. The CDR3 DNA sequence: TGCGCCAGCAGCTCCCGGGGGGTCATGGACGAGCAGTACTTC. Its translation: CASSSRGVMDEQYF.

CDR3 loop: CASSDGRGTGELFF. The CDR3 coding sequence is TGTGCCAGCAGTGATGGGCGGGGGACCGGGGAGCTGTTTTTT. The rearrangement links TRBV2 to TRBJ2-2; TRBD2 aligns across 7 bases. The CDR3 has 14 amino acids. Germline CDR1 and CDR2: SNHLY and FYNNEI. Trimming at V came to 3 bases and at J to 5 bases, leaving 3 bases not matched to a gene.

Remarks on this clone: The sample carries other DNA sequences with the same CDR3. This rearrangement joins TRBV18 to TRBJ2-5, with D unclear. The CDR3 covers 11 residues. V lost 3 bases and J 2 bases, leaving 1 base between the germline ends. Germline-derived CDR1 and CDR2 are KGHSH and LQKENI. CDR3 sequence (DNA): TGTGCCAGCTCACCTCAAGAGACCCAGTACTTC. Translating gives CASSPQETQYF.

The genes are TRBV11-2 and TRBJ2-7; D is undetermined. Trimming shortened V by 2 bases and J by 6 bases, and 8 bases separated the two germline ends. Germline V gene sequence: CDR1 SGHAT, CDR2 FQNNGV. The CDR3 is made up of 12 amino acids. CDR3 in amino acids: CASSLNLSEQYF. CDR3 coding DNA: TGTGCCAGCAGCTTAAACCTCAGCGAGCAGTACTTC.

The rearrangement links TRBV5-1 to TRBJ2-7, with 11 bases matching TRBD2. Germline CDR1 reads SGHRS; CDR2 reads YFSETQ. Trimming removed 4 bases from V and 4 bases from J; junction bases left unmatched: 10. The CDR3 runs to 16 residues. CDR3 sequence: CASSGKTSGIDYEQYF. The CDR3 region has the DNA TGCGCCAGCAGCGGAAAGACTAGCGGGATCGATTACGAGCAGTACTTC.

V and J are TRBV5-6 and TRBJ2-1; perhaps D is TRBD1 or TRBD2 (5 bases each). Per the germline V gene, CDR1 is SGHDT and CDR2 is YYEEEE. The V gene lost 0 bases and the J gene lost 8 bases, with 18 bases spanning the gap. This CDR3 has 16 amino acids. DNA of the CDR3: TGTGCCAGCAGCTTGGTTGTGGGAGCGGACACCGATGAGCAGTTCTTC. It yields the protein CASSLVVGADTDEQFF.

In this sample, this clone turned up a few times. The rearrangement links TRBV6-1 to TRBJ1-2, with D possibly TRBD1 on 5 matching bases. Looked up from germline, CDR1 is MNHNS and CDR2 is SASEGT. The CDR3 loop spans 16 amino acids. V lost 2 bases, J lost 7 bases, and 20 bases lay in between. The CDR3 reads CASSEIPVLGGTGYTF. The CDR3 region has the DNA TGTGCCAGCAGTGAAATCCCGGTGTTGGGGGGAACTGGCTACACCTTC.

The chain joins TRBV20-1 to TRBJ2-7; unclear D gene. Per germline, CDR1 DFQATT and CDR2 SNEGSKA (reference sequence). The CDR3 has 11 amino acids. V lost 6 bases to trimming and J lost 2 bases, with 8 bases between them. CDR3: CSAERTYEQYF. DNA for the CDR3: TGCAGTGCAGAGCGAACCTACGAGCAGTACTTC.

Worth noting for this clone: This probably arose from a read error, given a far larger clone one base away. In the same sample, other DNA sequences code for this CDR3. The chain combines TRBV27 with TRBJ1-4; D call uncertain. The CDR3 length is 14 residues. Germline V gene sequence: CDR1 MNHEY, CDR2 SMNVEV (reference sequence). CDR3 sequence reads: CASSLSQSGGKLFF. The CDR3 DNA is TGTGCCAGCAGTTTATCGCAGTCGGGCGGAAAATTGTTTTTT. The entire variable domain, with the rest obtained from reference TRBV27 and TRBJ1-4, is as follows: EAQVTQNPRYLITVTGKKLTVTCSQNMNHEYMSWYRQDPGLGLRQIYYSMNVEVTDKGDVPEGYKVSRKEKRNFPLILESPSPNQTSLYFCASSLSQSGGKLFFGSGTQLSVL.

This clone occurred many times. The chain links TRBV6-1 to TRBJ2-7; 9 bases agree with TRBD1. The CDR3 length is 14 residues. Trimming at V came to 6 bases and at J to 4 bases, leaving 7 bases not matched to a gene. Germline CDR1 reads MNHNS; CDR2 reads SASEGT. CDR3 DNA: TGTGCCAGCAGGCCAGGGACAGGGTGGTACGAGCAGTACTTC. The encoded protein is CASRPGTGWYEQYF.

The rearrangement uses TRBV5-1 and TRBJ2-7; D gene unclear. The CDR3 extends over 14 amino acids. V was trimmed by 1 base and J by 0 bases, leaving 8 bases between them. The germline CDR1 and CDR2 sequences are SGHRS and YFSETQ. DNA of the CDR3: TGCGCCAGCAGCTTGATGCTAGTCTCCTACGAGCAGTACTTC. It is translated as CASSLMLVSYEQYF.

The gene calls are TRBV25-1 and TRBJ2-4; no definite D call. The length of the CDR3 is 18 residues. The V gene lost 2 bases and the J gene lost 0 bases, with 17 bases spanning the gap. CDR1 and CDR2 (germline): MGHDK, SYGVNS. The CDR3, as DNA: TGTGCCAGCAGTGAAGGCCAGCACACGACACTAGCCAAAAACATTCAGTACTTC. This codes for CASSEGQHTTLAKNIQYF.

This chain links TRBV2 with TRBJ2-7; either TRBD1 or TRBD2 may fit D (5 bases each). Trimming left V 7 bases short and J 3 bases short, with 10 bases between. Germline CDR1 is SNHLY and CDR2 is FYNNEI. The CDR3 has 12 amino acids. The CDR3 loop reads CASKGRNYEQYF. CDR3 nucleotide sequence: TGTGCCAGCAAGGGACGGAACTACGAGCAGTACTTC. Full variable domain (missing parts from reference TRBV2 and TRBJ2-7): EPEVTQTPSHQVTQMGQEVILRCVPISNHLYFYWYRQILGQKVEFLVSFYNNEISEKSEIFDDQFSVERPDGSNFTLKIRSTKLEDSAMYFCASKGRNYEQYFGPGTRLTVT.

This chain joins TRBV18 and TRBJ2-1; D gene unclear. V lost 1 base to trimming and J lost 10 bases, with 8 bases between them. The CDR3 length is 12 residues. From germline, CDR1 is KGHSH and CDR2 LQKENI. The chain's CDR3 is CASSPRPQEQFF. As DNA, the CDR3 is TGTGCCAGCTCACCACGCCCGCAAGAGCAGTTCTTC.

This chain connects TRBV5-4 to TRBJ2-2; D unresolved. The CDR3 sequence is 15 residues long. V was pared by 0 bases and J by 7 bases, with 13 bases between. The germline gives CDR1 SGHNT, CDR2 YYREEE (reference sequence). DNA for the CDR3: TGTGCCAGCAGCTTGGCCCAAGGTATGGGCGGGGAGCTGTTTTTT. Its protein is CASSLAQGMGGELFF.

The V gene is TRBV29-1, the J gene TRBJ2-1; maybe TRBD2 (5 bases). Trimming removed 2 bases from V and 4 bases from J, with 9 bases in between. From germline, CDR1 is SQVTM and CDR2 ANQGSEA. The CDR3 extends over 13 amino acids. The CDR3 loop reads CSVESGVYNEQFF. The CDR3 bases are TGCAGCGTTGAATCCGGGGTTTACAATGAGCAGTTCTTC.

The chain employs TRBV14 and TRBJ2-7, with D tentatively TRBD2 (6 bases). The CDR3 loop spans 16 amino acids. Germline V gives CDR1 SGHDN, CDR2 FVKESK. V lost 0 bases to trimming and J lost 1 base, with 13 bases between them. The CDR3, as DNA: TGTGCCAGCAGCCAAGATCTCGGGGGTTTATCCTACGAGCAGTACTTC. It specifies CASSQDLGGLSYEQYF.

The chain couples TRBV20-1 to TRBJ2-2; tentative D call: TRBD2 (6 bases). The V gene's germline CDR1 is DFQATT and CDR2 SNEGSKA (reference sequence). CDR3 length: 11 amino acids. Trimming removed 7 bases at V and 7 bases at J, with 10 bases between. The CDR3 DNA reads TGCAGTGTTCGGGGGAGCGGGGAGCTGTTTTTT. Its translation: CSVRGSGELFF.

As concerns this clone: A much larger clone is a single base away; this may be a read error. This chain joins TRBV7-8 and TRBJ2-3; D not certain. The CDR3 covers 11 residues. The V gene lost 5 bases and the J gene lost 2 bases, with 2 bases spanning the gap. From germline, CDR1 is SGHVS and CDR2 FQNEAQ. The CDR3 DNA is TGTGCCAGCAGCGCCACAGATACGCAGTATTTT. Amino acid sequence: CASSATDTQYF.

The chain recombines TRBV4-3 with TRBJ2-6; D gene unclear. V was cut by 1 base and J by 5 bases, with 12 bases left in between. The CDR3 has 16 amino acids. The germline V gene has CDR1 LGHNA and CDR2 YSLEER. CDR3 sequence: CASSQGGAAWANVLTF. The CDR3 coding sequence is TGCGCCAGCAGCCAAGGTGGTGCGGCATGGGCCAACGTCCTGACTTTC.

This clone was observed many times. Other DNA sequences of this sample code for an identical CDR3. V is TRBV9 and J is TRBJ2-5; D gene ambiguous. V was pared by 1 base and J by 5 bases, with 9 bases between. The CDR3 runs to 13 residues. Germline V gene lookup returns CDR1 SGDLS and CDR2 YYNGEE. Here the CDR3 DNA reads TGTGCCAGCAGCGTAAGATTGGGTGAGACCCAGTACTTC. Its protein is CASSVRLGETQYF.

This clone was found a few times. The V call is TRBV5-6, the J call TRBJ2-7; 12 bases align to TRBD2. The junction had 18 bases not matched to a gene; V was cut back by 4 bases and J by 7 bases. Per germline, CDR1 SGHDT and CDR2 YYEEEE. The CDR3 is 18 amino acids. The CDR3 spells CASSLDGLAGTPTTEQYF. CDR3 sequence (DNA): TGTGCCAGCAGCCTTGATGGACTAGCGGGAACCCCCACTACGGAGCAGTACTTC.

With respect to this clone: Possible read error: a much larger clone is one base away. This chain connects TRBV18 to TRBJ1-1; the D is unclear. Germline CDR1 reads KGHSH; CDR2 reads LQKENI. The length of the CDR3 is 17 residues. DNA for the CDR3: TGTGCCAGCTCACCATTTGGTTCGGGGAGATCGAACACTGAAGTTTTCTTT. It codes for CASSPFGSGRSNTEVFF.

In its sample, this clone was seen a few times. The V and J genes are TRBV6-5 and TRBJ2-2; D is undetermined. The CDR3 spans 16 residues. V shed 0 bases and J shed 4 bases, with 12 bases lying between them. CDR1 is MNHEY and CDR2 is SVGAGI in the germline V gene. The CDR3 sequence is CASSYSSVGSTGELFF. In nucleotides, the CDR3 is TGTGCCAGCAGTTACTCGAGTGTAGGAAGCACCGGGGAGCTGTTTTTT.

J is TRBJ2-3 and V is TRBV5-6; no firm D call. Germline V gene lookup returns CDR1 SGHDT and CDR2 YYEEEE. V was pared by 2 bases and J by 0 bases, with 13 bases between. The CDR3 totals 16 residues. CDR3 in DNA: TGTGCCAGCAGCTTTAGGTCCCAGTTCAGCACAGATACGCAGTATTTT. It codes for CASSFRSQFSTDTQYF.

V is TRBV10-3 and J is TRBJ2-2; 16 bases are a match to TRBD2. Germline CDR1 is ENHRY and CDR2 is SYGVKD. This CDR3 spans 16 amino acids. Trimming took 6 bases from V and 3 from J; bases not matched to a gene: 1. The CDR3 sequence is CAISGTSGGDTGELFF. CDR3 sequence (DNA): TGTGCCATCAGCGGGACTAGCGGGGGGGACACCGGGGAGCTGTTTTTT.

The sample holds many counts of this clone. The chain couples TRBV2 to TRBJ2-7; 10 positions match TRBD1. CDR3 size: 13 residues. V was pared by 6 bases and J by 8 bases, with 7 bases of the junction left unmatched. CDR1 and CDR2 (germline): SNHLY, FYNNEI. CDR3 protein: CASSARGQGKQYF. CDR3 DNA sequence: TGTGCCAGCAGCGCCCGGGGACAGGGGAAGCAGTACTTC.

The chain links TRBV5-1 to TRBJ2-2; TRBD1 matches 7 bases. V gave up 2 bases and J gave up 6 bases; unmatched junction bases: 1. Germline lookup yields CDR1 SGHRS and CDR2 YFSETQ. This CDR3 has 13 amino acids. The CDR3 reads CASSLQGSGELFF. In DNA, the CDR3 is TGCGCCAGCAGCTTACAGGGGTCCGGGGAGCTGTTTTTT.

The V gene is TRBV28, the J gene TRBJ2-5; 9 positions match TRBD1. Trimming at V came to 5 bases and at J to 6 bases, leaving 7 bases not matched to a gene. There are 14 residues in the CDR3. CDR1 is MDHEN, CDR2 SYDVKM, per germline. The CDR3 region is CASSKQGAGKTQYF. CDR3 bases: TGTGCCAGCAGTAAACAGGGGGCCGGGAAGACCCAGTACTTC.